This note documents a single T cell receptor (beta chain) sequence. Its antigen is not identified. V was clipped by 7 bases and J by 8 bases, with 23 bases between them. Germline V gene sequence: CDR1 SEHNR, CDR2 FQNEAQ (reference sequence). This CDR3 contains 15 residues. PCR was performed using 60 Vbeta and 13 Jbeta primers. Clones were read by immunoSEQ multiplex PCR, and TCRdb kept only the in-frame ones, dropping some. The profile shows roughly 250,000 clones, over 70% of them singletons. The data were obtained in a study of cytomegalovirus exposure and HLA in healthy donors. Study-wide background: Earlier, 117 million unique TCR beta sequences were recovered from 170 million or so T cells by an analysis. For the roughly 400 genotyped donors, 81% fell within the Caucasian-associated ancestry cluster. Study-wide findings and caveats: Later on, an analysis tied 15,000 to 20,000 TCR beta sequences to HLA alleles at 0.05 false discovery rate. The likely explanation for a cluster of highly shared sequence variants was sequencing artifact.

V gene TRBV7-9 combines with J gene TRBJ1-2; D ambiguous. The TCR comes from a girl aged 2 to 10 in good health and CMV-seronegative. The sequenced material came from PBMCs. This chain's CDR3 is CASNVATESNGGYTF. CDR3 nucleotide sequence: TGTGCCAGCAACGTAGCCACCGAAAGTAACGGGGGCTACACCTTC.